The rows below give T cell receptor beta chains drawn from one sample of a study of cytomegalovirus exposure and HLA in healthy donors. Sequencing was performed with immunoSEQ multiplex PCR; in TCRdb, only in-frame clones are kept and a portion is missing. This sample carries 45,000 to 70,000 clones, approximately 93% of them seen once, and the ten largest clones take roughly 5.8%. Sample: PBMCs. The receptors stem from a woman aged 18-35 years in good health and CMV-seronegative. CDR3s include the opening cysteine and the closing phenylalanine or tryptophan. The D gene is left open where the match is weak. The listing skips clone size in some rows; elsewhere it reads once, few, many or a size class.

clone_size | d_call | j_call | v_call | cdr3_aa | cdr3_nt
- | - | TRBJ1-5 | TRBV6-1 | CAVTNQQGAQPQHF | TGTGCCGTAACAAATCAACAGGGAGCACAGCCCCAGCATTTT
- | - | TRBJ2-1 | TRBV7-2 | CASSTSYYNEQFF | TGTGCCAGCAGCACGAGTTACTACAATGAGCAGTTCTTC
- | TRBD1 | TRBJ1-1 | TRBV9 | CASSVGTGVKNTEAFF | TGTGCCAGCAGCGTAGGGACAGGGGTTAAGAACACTGAAGCTTTCTTT
few | - | TRBJ1-5 | TRBV10-3 | CAISDPGQPQHF | TGTGCCATCAGTGACCCTGGCCAGCCCCAGCATTTT
- | - | TRBJ2-1 | TRBV10-1 | CASSESAVESNEQFF | TGCGCCAGCAGTGAGTCCGCCGTTGAGAGCAATGAGCAGTTCTTC
few | TRBD1 | TRBJ2-5 | TRBV10-3 | CAISDAGTGEKETQYF | TGTGCCATCAGTGACGCCGGGACAGGGGAGAAGGAGACCCAGTACTTC
- | - | TRBJ1-1 | TRBV5-1 | CASSLTGKNTEAFF | TGCGCCAGCAGCTTGACAGGCAAGAACACTGAAGCTTTCTTT
- | - | TRBJ2-7 | TRBV5-5 | CASSFVNEQYF | TGTGCCAGCAGCTTTGTCAACGAGCAGTACTTC
- | TRBD1 | TRBJ1-1 | TRBV7-8 | CASIKDRAATEAFF | TGTGCCAGCATCAAAGACAGGGCTGCGACTGAAGCTTTCTTT
- | - | TRBJ2-5 | TRBV19 | CASSISSGLGETQYF | TGTGCCAGTAGTATTAGTTCGGGACTCGGGGAGACCCAGTACTTC
- | - | TRBJ1-3 | TRBV15 | CATSRERQGSSDTIYF | TGTGCCACCAGCCGAGAGAGGCAGGGGAGTAGCGACACCATATATTTT
- | - | TRBJ2-5 | TRBV5-1 | CASSPSGGETQYF | TGCGCCAGCAGCCCATCTGGGGGGGAGACCCAGTACTTC
once | - | TRBJ1-1 | TRBV27 | CASMGPRGSGTEAFF | TGTGCCAGCATGGGCCCCAGGGGAAGTGGCACTGAAGCTTTCTTT
once | - | TRBJ1-1 | TRBV5-6 | CASSFLVGNTEAFF | TGTGCCAGCAGCTTCCTAGTCGGGAACACTGAAGCTTTCTTT
- | TRBD1 | TRBJ2-4 | TRBV5-4 | CASGHRGNIQYF | TGTGCCAGCGGACACAGGGGGAACATTCAGTACTTC
- | - | TRBJ2-3 | TRBV6-4 | CASSDSQGTDTQYF | TGTGCCAGCAGTGACTCACAGGGCACAGATACGCAGTATTTT
- | - | TRBJ1-1 | TRBV4-1 | CASSQVRVRPRTEAFF | TGCGCCAGCAGCCAAGTACGGGTAAGACCCAGAACTGAAGCTTTCTTT
- | TRBD2 | TRBJ2-3 | TRBV5-8 | CASSLWSGGTDTQYF | TGTGCCAGCAGCTTGTGGAGCGGGGGCACAGATACGCAGTATTTT
once | TRBD2 | TRBJ2-3 | TRBV19 | CATSVLAGGADTQYF | TGTGCCACCTCGGTACTAGCGGGAGGCGCAGATACGCAGTATTTT
- | - | TRBJ1-1 | TRBV5-1 | CASAAGYTEAFF | TGCGCCAGCGCCGCAGGATACACTGAAGCTTTCTTT
- | - | TRBJ2-7 | TRBV25-1 | CASSESWGDPYEQYF | TGTGCCAGCAGTGAATCATGGGGAGATCCCTACGAGCAGTACTTC
once | - | TRBJ1-1 | TRBV10-3 | CAISRMNTEAFF | TGTGCCATCAGCAGAATGAACACTGAAGCTTTCTTT
once | TRBD2 | TRBJ2-3 | TRBV9 | CASSVGTSGGPDTQYF | TGTGCCAGCAGCGTGGGGACTAGCGGGGGGCCAGATACGCAGTATTTT
- | - | TRBJ1-4 | TRBV19 | CASRHARSATNEKLFF | TGTGCCAGTAGACATGCTAGATCGGCAACTAATGAAAAACTGTTTTTT
- | - | TRBJ2-3 | TRBV4-3 | CASSQDQGGGADTQYF | TGCGCCAGCAGCCAAGATCAGGGGGGTGGCGCAGATACGCAGTATTTT
- | TRBD2 | TRBJ2-3 | TRBV5-5 | CASSLGGRAGTDTQYF | TGTGCCAGCAGCTTGGGCGGGAGGGCCGGCACAGATACGCAGTATTTT
- | - | TRBJ2-3 | TRBV5-1 | CASSLGGGASDTQYF | TGCGCCAGCAGCTTGGGTGGGGGGGCCTCCGATACGCAGTATTTT
- | - | TRBJ2-5 | TRBV18 | CASSGRGTPFEETQYF | TGTGCCAGCTCCGGCCGCGGAACACCTTTTGAAGAGACCCAGTACTTC
- | - | TRBJ2-7 | TRBV19 | CASSVRRAGTVEQYF | TGTGCCAGTAGTGTCCGCCGGGCGGGGACGGTCGAGCAGTACTTC
- | TRBD1 | TRBJ2-1 | TRBV5-4 | CASSSRQGLSNEQFF | TGTGCCAGCAGCTCCAGACAGGGTCTCAGCAATGAGCAGTTCTTC
- | TRBD2 | TRBJ2-5 | TRBV4-3 | CASSQGLAGDRAMTQYF | TGCGCCAGCAGCCAAGGACTAGCGGGAGATCGGGCGATGACCCAGTACTTC
- | TRBD2 | TRBJ2-1 | TRBV19 | CASSLGAGAHNEQFF | TGTGCCAGTAGCCTCGGGGCGGGAGCACACAATGAGCAGTTCTTC
- | - | TRBJ1-5 | TRBV11-2 | CASSLVGVTANQPQHF | TGTGCCAGCAGCTTAGTCGGGGTAACGGCCAATCAGCCCCAGCATTTT
- | TRBD2 | TRBJ2-1 | TRBV29-1 | CSVEAGGSYAEQFF | TGCAGCGTGGAAGCGGGAGGTAGTTACGCTGAGCAGTTCTTC
once | - | TRBJ2-5 | TRBV15 | CATSRAPQETQYF | TGTGCCACCAGCAGAGCCCCACAAGAGACCCAGTACTTC
- | TRBD2 | TRBJ2-1 | TRBV6-5 | CASSYRAGVRDEQFF | TGTGCCAGCAGTTACCGAGCGGGAGTACGCGATGAGCAGTTCTTC
- | - | TRBJ2-5 | TRBV15 | CATSRGFQETQYF | TGTGCCACCAGCCGCGGGTTTCAAGAGACCCAGTACTTC
- | - | TRBJ1-2 | TRBV7-8 | CASSLTLGGRLNYGYTF | TGTGCCAGCAGCTTAACACTAGGGGGTAGACTGAACTATGGCTACACCTTC
- | - | TRBJ1-1 | TRBV19 | CASSIFKTGIEAFF | TGTGCCAGTAGTATATTCAAAACAGGGATTGAAGCTTTCTTT
- | TRBD1 | TRBJ1-2 | TRBV2 | CASSLVGQGHYGYTF | TGTGCCAGCAGCCTCGTAGGACAGGGCCACTATGGCTACACCTTC
- | TRBD1 | TRBJ2-1 | TRBV5-6 | CASSFRGRGTYNEQFF | TGTGCCAGCAGCTTCAGGGGGCGAGGAACCTACAATGAGCAGTTCTTC
- | TRBD1 | TRBJ1-1 | TRBV11-2 | CASSLENRGSNTEAFF | TGTGCCAGCAGCTTAGAGAACAGGGGATCGAACACTGAAGCTTTCTTT
- | TRBD2 | TRBJ2-3 | TRBV18 | CASSPIAGRADTQYF | TGTGCCAGCTCACCCATAGCGGGAAGGGCAGATACGCAGTATTTT
- | - | TRBJ2-2 | TRBV7-6 | CASSLARTGELFF | TGTGCCAGCAGCTTAGCGCGGACCGGGGAGCTGTTTTTT
- | - | TRBJ1-2 | TRBV18 | CASSPAGVDYGYTF | TGTGCCAGCTCACCAGCGGGGGTGGACTATGGCTACACCTTC
few | - | TRBJ1-5 | TRBV5-6 | CASSWGTPHSNQPQHF | TGTGCCAGCAGCTGGGGGACACCTCATAGCAATCAGCCCCAGCATTTT
- | TRBD2 | TRBJ2-1 | TRBV5-4 | CASSLGTSDREQFF | TGTGCCAGCAGCTTGGGGACTAGCGATCGTGAGCAGTTCTTC
- | - | TRBJ2-3 | TRBV12-5 | CASGLSGGGTGTDTQYF | TGTGCTAGTGGTTTGTCCGGCGGCGGCACCGGCACAGATACGCAGTATTTT
- | - | TRBJ1-1 | TRBV27 | CASGSGIREAFF | TGTGCCAGCGGATCAGGGATCCGTGAAGCTTTCTTT
- | TRBD1 | TRBJ2-7 | TRBV6-5 | CASSATGPRGEQYF | TGTGCCAGCAGTGCGACAGGGCCAAGGGGCGAGCAGTACTTC
once | TRBD1 | TRBJ1-1 | TRBV27 | CASSLGDSTEAFF | TGTGCCAGCAGTTTGGGGGACAGCACTGAAGCTTTCTTT
once | - | TRBJ2-1 | TRBV6-5 | CASSQGRAGEQFF | TGTGCCAGCAGTCAGGGACGAGCGGGCGAGCAGTTCTTC
once | TRBD1 | TRBJ1-2 | TRBV19 | CASSIPPDRGEYYGYTF | TGTGCCAGTAGTATCCCACCCGACAGGGGGGAATACTATGGCTACACCTTC
- | - | TRBJ1-1 | TRBV2 | CASSENARGATEAFF | TGTGCCAGCAGTGAAAACGCAAGGGGCGCCACTGAAGCTTTCTTT
once | - | TRBJ1-3 | TRBV5-1 | CASSPGGSGNTIYF | TGCGCCAGCAGCCCGGGGGGCTCTGGAAACACCATATATTTT
- | - | TRBJ1-3 | TRBV6-5 | CAAVGGAGNTIYF | TGTGCCGCTGTAGGAGGTGCTGGAAACACCATATATTTT
- | TRBD1 | TRBJ1-5 | TRBV27 | CASSSGRQGGHQPQHF | TGTGCCAGCAGTTCAGGACGACAGGGAGGCCATCAGCCCCAGCATTTT
- | - | TRBJ1-1 | TRBV6-5 | CASSPASGNTEAFF | TGTGCCAGCAGCCCGGCTAGCGGGAACACTGAAGCTTTCTTT